This T cell receptor beta chain derives from a study of T cell responses to AZD1222 COVID-19 vaccine. Across the whole study: Second doses that came at about 4 or about 12 weeks were put together.

Study results and caveats: Donors in the cohort were predominantly white British and more often female, and clonal diversity was possibly underestimated. Variant regions that are unmutated are reportedly the target of nearly half of spike-specific TCRs.

TCRdb's table, derived via immunoSEQ multiplex PCR, lists solely in-frame clones and lacks some. Among under 60,000 clones listed, about 86% were seen once. This clone occurred a few times. Its antigen remains unidentified. CDR1 and CDR2 from the germline V gene are LNHNV and YYDKDF (reference sequence). This CDR3 has 17 residues. The trim removed 2 bases at V and 3 bases at J, leaving 9 bases unmatched. This chain connects TRBV15 to TRBJ1-3; TRBD1 matches 8 bases. This receptor was obtained from an adult in good health. Source: peripheral blood, taken on day 0 of AZD1222 vaccination. The CDR3, as DNA: TGTGCCACCAGCAGACCACTCAGGACAGGGTTTGGAAACACCATATATTTT. Translation: CATSRPLRTGFGNTIYF.